Given below is one TCR beta chain in context. Antigen specificity is unknown. These data are taken from a study of cytomegalovirus exposure and HLA in healthy donors. Study-wide results and limits: Reported results showed that the classifier diagnosed cytomegalovirus status with high specificity and sensitivity. CMV serostatus stood as the only immune exposure information on hand. The study flagged about 150 TCR beta chains as cytomegalovirus-associated. HLA-A and HLA-B allele assignments for most subjects were reportedly predicted accurately using TCR beta sequences.

The CDR3 is 13 residues long. The germline gives CDR1 SGHRS, CDR2 YFSETQ. The PCR had 60 Vbeta and 13 Jbeta primers. Here immunoSEQ multiplex PCR was the method, and the copy in TCRdb shows in-frame clones only, minus some. The top ten clones hold about 4.4% of a sample with fewer than 250,000 clones, roughly 75% of them seen once. Source material: PBMCs. This sequence was found in a man aged 25 to 40 in good health and CMV-seropositive. The rearrangement links TRBV5-1 to TRBJ2-5, with TRBD1 identical over 8 bases. The DNA end is more similar to TRBJ2-7, so the J call may be wrong. CDR3 residues: CASRLGQANEQYF. CDR3 DNA sequence: TGCGCCAGCAGGCTGGGACAGGCAAACGAGCAGTACTTC.